This T cell receptor beta chain is from a study of T cells in Graves' hyperthyroidism and ophthalmopathy. Authors of the study amplified TCR beta CDR3 regions from RNA transcripts. The TCR CDR3 was amplified in a first-round RT-PCR using the HTBI primer set. MiXCR, applied by TCRdb to the multiplex PCR reads, yields one record per CDR3 protein. The sample comprises around 700,000 distinct CDR3 sequences, 35% of which are singletons, and around 32% rests with the top ten. A patient was excluded if there was uncontrolled infection, other autoimmune disease, pregnancy or lactation. Germline CDR1 MNHEY, CDR2 SVGAGI. The CDR3 contains 14 residues. The V gene end was trimmed by 2 bases and the J gene end by 5 bases; junction bases not matched to a gene: 4.

This TCR was sampled from a woman aged 40 to 55 with Graves' hyperthyroidism. This sequence joins TRBV6-5 and TRBJ2-3; the match to TRBD2 covers 7 bases. Material: blood. CDR3 bases: TGTGCCAGCAGTTACGGGAGGGTAAAAGATACGCAGTATTTT. This sequence encodes CASSYGRVKDTQYF.